This record looks at one TCR beta chain sequence and its context. Germline CDR1 SGHTA, CDR2 FQGNSA. The CDR3 runs 17 residues. V lost 5 bases, J lost 2 bases, and 6 bases stayed unmatched. Sequenced by immunoSEQ multiplex PCR; TCRdb stores in-frame clones only, minus some. This repertoire shows tens of thousands of clones, 80% to 85% found once; its top ten account for 0.55% to 0.65%. The sample is drawn from a study of T cell changes during pregnancy in multiple sclerosis. The TCR comes from a female donor with multiple sclerosis, enrolled in a pregnancy study. This chain joins TRBV7-2 and TRBJ2-1; the match to TRBD2 covers 13 bases. The sequencing here drew on CD4+ T cells from peripheral blood mononuclear cells, taken before pregnancy. The CDR3 DNA follows: TGTGCCAGCAGCGTGGGACTAGCGGGGCATACCTACAATGAGCAGTTCTTC. Its translation is CASSVGLAGHTYNEQFF.